This TCR beta chain was recorded in a study of CD8 T cells in Susac syndrome. Sequencing of TCR beta was performed on blood CD8+ T cells and on blood CD4+ T cells. Reverse transcription of about 0.45 to 1 ug RNA was performed with random hexamers. Across 54 Vbeta and 13 Jbeta, TCR beta CDR3 was amplified with immunoSEQ multiplex PCR. Each CDR3 protein is one row after TCRdb ran MiXCR on the immunoSEQ multiplex PCR reads. The sample lists approximately 160,000 distinct CDR3 sequences, over 85% occurring once. Germline V gene lookup returns CDR1 SGHDN and CDR2 FVKESK. V shed 4 bases and J shed 5 bases, with 11 bases lying between them. The CDR3 contains 13 residues. As regards this clonotype: As yet, its antigen is unknown.

Study-level findings and limits: By the study's own acknowledgment, its TCR sequencing and HLA analysis included relatively few individuals.

The TCR sequence derives from a human donor with multiple sclerosis. The chain is built from TRBV14 and TRBJ1-2; no firm D call. The sample taken for sequencing was CD4+ T cells from PBMCs. CDR3 in amino acids: CASSRNGPYGYTF. In DNA, the CDR3 is TGTGCCAGCAGCCGGAACGGTCCATATGGCTACACCTTC. Drawing the rest from reference TRBV14 and TRBJ1-2, the complete variable domain is EAGVTQFPSHSVIEKGQTVTLRCDPISGHDNLYWYRRVMGKEIKFLLHFVKESKQDESGMPNNRFLAERTGGTYSTLKVQPAELEDSGVYFCASSRNGPYGYTFGSGTRLTVV.